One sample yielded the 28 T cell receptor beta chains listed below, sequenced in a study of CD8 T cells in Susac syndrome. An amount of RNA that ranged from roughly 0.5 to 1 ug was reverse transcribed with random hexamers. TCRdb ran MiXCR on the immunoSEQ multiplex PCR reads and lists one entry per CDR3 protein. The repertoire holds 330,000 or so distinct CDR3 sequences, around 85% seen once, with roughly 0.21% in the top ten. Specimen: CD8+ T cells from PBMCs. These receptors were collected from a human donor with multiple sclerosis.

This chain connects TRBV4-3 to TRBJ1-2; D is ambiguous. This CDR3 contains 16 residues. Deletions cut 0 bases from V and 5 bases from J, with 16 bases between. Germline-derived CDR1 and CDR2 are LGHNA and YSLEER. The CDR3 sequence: CASSQDLGSRLYGYTF. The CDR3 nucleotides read TGCGCCAGCAGCCAAGATTTGGGCTCAAGATTGTATGGCTACACCTTC.

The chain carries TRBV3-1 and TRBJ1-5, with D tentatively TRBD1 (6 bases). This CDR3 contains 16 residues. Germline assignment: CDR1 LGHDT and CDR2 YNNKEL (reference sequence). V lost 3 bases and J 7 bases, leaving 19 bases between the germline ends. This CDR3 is CASSHSAQGIVQPQHF. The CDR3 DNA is TGTGCCAGCAGCCACAGTGCACAGGGTATCGTGCAGCCCCAGCATTTT.

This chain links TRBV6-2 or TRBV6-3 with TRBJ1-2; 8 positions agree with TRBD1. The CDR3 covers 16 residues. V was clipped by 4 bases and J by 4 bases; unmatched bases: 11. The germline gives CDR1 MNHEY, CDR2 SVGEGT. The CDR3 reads CASSWTPGQDSYGYTF. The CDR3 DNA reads TGTGCCAGCAGTTGGACCCCGGGACAGGATTCCTATGGCTACACCTTC.

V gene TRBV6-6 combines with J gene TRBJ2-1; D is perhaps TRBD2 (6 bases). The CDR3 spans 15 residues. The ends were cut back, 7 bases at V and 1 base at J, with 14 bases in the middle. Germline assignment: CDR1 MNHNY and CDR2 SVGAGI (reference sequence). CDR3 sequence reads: CASTQAGLSYNEQFF. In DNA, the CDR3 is TGTGCCAGCACACAAGCGGGTCTGTCCTACAATGAGCAGTTCTTC.

CDR3 sequence: CASSLVTGANYGYTF. CDR3 bases: TGTGCCAGCAGCTTAGTAACCGGGGCTAACTATGGCTACACCTTC. The chain combines TRBV13 with TRBJ1-2, with D hard to call. The V and J ends lost 1 base and 0 bases respectively, with 9 bases between them. Germline V gene sequence: CDR1 PRHDT, CDR2 FYEKMQ (reference sequence). The CDR3 consists of 15 residues. Supplemented by reference TRBV13 and TRBJ1-2, the full variable domain reads AAGVIQSPRHLIKEKRETATLKCYPIPRHDTVYWYQQGPGQDPQFLISFYEKMQSDKGSIPDRFSAQQFSDYHSELNMSSLELGDSALYFCASSLVTGANYGYTFGSGTRLTVV.

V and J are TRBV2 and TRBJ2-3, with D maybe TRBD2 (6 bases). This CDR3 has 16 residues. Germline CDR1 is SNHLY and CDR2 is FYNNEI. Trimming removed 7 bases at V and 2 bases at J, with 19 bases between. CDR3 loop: CASTEGAAGLTDTQYF. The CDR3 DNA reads TGTGCCAGCACCGAAGGGGCGGCGGGACTCACAGATACGCAGTATTTT.

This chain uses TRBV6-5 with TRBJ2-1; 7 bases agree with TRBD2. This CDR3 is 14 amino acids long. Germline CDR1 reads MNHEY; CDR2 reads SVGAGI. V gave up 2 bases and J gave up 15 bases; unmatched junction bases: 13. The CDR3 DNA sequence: TGTGCCAGCAGTTACGGGTCTCGGGGCGGGAGTCGGTTCTTC. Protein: CASSYGSRGGSRFF.

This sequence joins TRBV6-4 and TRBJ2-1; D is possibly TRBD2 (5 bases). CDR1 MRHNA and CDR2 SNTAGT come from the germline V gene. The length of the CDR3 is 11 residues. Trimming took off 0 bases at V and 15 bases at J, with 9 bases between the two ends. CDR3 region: CASSDSRLLFF. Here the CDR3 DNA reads TGTGCCAGCAGTGACTCGCGACTACTGTTCTTC.

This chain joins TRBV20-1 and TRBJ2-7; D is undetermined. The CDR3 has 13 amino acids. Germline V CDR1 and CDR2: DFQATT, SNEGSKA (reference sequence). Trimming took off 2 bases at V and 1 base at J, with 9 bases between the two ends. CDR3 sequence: CSARFPASYEQYF. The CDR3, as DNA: TGCAGTGCTAGATTTCCTGCATCCTACGAGCAGTACTTC.

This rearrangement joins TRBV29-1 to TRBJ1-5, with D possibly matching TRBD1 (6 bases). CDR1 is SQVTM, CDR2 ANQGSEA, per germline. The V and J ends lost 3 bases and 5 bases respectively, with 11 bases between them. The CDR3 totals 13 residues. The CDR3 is CSVEGEGDQPQHF. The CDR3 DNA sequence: TGCAGCGTTGAGGGAGAGGGGGATCAGCCCCAGCATTTT.

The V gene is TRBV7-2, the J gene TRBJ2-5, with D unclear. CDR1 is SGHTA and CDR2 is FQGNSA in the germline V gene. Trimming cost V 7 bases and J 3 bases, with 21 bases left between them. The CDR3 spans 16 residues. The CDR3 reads CASTSLVGVGKETQYF. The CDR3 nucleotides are TGTGCCAGCACCAGCTTAGTTGGGGTTGGCAAAGAGACCCAGTACTTC.

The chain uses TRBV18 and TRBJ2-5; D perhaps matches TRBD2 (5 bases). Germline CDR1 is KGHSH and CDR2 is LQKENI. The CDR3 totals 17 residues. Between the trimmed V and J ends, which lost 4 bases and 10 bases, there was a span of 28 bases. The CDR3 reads CASSQYGLVTHGSSQYF. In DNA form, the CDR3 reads TGTGCCAGCTCACAATACGGCTTGGTCACCCATGGGAGTAGCCAGTACTTC.

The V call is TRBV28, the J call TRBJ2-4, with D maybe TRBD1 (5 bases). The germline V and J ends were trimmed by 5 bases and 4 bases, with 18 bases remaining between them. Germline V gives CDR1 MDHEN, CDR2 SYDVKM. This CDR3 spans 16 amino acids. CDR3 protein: CASSLRAQGRKNIQYF. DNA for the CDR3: TGTGCCAGCAGTCTAAGGGCTCAGGGCAGAAAAAACATTCAGTACTTC.

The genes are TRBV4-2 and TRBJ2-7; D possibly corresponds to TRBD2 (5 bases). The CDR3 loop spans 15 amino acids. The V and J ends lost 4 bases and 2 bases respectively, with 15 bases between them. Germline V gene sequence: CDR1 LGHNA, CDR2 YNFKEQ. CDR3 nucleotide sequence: TGTGCCAGCAGCCGAGGGTACGGGTTGGCCTACGAGCAGTACTTC. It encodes CASSRGYGLAYEQYF.

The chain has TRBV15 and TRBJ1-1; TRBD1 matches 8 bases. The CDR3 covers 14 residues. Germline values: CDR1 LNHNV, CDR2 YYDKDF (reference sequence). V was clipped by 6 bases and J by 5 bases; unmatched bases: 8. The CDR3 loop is CATRSRTGRTEAFF. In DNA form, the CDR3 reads TGTGCCACCAGATCTCGGACAGGGCGGACTGAAGCTTTCTTT.

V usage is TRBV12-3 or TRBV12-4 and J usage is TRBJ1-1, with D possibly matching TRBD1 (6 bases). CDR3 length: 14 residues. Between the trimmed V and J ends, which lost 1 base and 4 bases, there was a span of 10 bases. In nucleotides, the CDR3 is TGTGCCAGCAGTTTAGACAGGGCAGGCACTGAAGCTTTCTTT. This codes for CASSLDRAGTEAFF.

The DNA of the CDR3 is TGCAGCGTTAGAAACAGGGGTAACTATGGCTACACCTTC. Its protein is CSVRNRGNYGYTF. The chain links TRBV29-1 to TRBJ1-2; 7 bases map to TRBD1. The CDR3 has 13 residues. The germline gives CDR1 SQVTM, CDR2 ANQGSEA. V dropped 5 bases and J dropped 1; count of bases not matched to a gene: 4.

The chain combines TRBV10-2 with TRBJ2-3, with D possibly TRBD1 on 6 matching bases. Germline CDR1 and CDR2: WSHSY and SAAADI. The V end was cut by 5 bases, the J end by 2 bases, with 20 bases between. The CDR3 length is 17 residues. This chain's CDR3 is CASSRQGPFLFTDTQYF. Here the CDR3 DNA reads TGCGCCAGCAGTCGTCAGGGGCCCTTTCTCTTCACAGATACGCAGTATTTT.

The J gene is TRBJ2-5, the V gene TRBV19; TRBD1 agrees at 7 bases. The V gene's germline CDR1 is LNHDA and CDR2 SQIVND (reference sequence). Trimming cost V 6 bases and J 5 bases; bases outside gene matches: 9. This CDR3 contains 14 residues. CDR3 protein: CASSPRQGRETQYF. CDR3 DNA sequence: TGTGCCAGTAGCCCACGACAGGGACGGGAGACCCAGTACTTC.

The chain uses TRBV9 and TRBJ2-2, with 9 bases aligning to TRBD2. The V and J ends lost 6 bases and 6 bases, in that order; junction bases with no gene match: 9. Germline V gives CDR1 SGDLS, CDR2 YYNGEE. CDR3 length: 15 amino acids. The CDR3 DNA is TGTGCCAGCAAACATGGACTAGCGTCCCCCGGGGAGCTGTTTTTT. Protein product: CASKHGLASPGELFF.

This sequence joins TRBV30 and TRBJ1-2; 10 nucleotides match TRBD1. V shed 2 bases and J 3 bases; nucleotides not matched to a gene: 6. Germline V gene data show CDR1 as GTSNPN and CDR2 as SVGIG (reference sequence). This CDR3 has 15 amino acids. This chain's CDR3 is CAWSHGQGVDYGYTF. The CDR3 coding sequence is TGTGCCTGGAGTCACGGACAGGGGGTCGACTATGGCTACACCTTC.

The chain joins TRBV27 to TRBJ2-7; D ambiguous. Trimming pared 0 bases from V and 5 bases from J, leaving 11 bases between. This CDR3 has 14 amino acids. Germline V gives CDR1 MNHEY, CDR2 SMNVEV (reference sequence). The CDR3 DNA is TGTGCCAGCAGTTTATCGGAACGTTTAAACGAGCAGTACTTC. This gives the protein CASSLSERLNEQYF.

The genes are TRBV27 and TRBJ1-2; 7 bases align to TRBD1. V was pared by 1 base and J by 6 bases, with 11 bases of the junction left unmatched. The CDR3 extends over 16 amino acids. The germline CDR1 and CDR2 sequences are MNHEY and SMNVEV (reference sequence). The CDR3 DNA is TGTGCCAGCAGTTTATGGGGCAGCACAGGGGTCAATGGCTACACCTTC. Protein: CASSLWGSTGVNGYTF.

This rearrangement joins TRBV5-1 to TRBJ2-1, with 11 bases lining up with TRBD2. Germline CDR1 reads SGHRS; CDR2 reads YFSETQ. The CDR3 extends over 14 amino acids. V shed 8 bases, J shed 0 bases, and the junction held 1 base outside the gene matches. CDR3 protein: CASGTSGSYNEQFF. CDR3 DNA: TGCGCCAGTGGGACTAGCGGCTCCTACAATGAGCAGTTCTTC.

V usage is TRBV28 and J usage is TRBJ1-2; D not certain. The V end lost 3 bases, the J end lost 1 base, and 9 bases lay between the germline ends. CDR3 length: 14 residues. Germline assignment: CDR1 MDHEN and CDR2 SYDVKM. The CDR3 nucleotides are TGTGCCAGCAGTTTTAACGAGATTAACTATGGCTACACCTTC. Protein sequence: CASSFNEINYGYTF.

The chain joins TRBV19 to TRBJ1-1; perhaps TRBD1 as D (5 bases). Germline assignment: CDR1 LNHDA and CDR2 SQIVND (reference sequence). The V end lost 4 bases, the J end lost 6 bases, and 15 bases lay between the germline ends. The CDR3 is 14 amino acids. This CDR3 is CASSTHMGLAEAFF. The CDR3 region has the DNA TGTGCCAGTAGTACGCATATGGGACTCGCTGAAGCTTTCTTT.

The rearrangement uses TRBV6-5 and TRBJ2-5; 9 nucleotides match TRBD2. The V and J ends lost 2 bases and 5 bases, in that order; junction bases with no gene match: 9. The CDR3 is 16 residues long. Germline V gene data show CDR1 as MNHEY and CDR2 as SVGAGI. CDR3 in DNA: TGTGCCAGCAGTTACGGAGCGGGAGGCCCTTTGGAGACCCAGTACTTC. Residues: CASSYGAGGPLETQYF.

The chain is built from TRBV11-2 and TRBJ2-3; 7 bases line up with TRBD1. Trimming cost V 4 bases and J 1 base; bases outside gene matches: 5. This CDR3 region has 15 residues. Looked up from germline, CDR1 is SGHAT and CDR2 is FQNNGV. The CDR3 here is CASSSYRGGTDTQYF. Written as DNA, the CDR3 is TGTGCCAGCAGCTCGTACAGGGGCGGCACAGATACGCAGTATTTT.